One sample yielded the 21 T cell receptor beta chains listed below, sequenced in a study of blood T cell repertoires in COVID-19. The protocol was immunoSEQ multiplex PCR, while the TCRdb copy is restricted to in-frame clones and leaves out a portion. The table lists about 280,000 clones, around 90% of them singletons. Sequencing was performed on peripheral blood. Receptors were obtained from a young man with active or convalescent COVID-19.

This clone was counted between two and nine times. The V call is TRBV7-2, the J call TRBJ1-2; 7 positions agree with TRBD1. The ends lost 5 bases at V and 6 bases at J; junction bases unmatched: 6. This CDR3 has 13 residues. Germline CDR1 reads SGHTA; CDR2 reads FQGNSA. The CDR3 is CASSPGQSHGYTF. The CDR3 DNA sequence: TGTGCCAGCAGCCCGGGACAGTCCCATGGCTACACCTTC.

The V gene is TRBV4-3, the J gene TRBJ1-3, with TRBD1 identical over 8 bases. The CDR3 loop spans 16 amino acids. The junction had 4 bases not matched to a gene; V was cut back by 3 bases and J by 0 bases. CDR1 is LGHNA and CDR2 is YSLEER in the germline V gene. The CDR3 reads CASSQGTGNSGNTIYF. Written as DNA, the CDR3 is TGCGCCAGCAGCCAGGGGACAGGCAACTCTGGAAACACCATATATTTT.

The chain links TRBV9 to TRBJ2-3; 11 nucleotides match TRBD2. This CDR3 region has 17 residues. The V gene end was trimmed by 0 bases and the J gene end by 2 bases; junction bases not matched to a gene: 5. Germline V gives CDR1 SGDLS, CDR2 YYNGEE. CDR3 residues: CASSVALAGGPTDTQYF. The CDR3 DNA reads as TGTGCCAGCAGCGTAGCGTTAGCGGGGGGGCCCACAGATACGCAGTATTTT.

With respect to this clone: Sequence at one end of the junction differs from germline and may be a read error. The chain is built from TRBV29-1 and TRBJ2-1, with D perhaps matching TRBD1 (6 bases). The length of the CDR3 is 14 residues. Germline CDR1 reads SQVTM; CDR2 reads ANQGSEA. CDR3 protein: CGVGSDRKEYEQFF. Written as DNA, the CDR3 is TGCGGCGTTGGAAGCGACAGGAAGGAATATGAGCAGTTCTTC.

This chain uses TRBV6-5 with TRBJ2-1; tentatively, D is TRBD1 (5 bases). The CDR3 has 15 residues. The germline V and J ends were trimmed by 8 bases and 4 bases, with 18 bases remaining between them. Per the germline V gene, CDR1 is MNHEY and CDR2 is SVGAGI. The CDR3 sequence is CASGDYTTVYNEQFF. For the CDR3, the DNA is TGTGCCAGCGGGGATTATACGACAGTTTACAATGAGCAGTTCTTC.

This clone was observed a handful of times. The rearrangement uses TRBV2 and TRBJ1-2, with TRBD1 matching over 7 bases. The V gene's germline CDR1 is SNHLY and CDR2 FYNNEI. CDR3 size: 18 residues. J gave up 2 bases and V 5 bases, and 17 bases lay outside the gene matches. CDR3 nucleotide sequence: TGTGCCAGCAGTACCCTCTTTGGACAGGACACAAAAAACTATGGCTACACCTTC. Encoded protein: CASSTLFGQDTKNYGYTF.

As for this clone: Other DNA sequences in this sample translate to the same CDR3. The chain combines TRBV9 with TRBJ1-1; 7 nucleotides line up with TRBD1. Trimming took 3 bases from V and 7 from J; bases not matched to a gene: 3. Germline V CDR1 and CDR2: SGDLS, YYNGEE. The CDR3 runs 12 residues. The CDR3 DNA sequence: TGTGCCAGCAGCGGAAACAGGGGTGAAGCTTTCTTT. This gives the protein CASSGNRGEAFF.

This clone was seen more than once but under ten times. The rearrangement links TRBV13 to TRBJ1-1; a weak D match, TRBD1 (6 bases). Deletions cut 5 bases from V and 13 bases from J, with 23 bases between. This CDR3 contains 14 residues. Germline V gene sequence: CDR1 PRHDT, CDR2 FYEKMQ (reference sequence). The CDR3 coding sequence is TGTGCCAGCAGCCGCATGGGGGGGCCCCCGGATCATTTCTTT. Its translation is CASSRMGGPPDHFF.

This clone was observed once. The chain links TRBV4-1 to TRBJ2-5; 15 bases align to TRBD2. Germline V lookup: CDR1 MGHRA, CDR2 YSYEKL. This CDR3 spans 19 amino acids. V lost 3 bases and J lost 5; bases outside the gene matches: 13. Written as DNA, the CDR3 is TGCGCCAGCAGCCAGGCGGCTCGGGGACTAGCGGGGGGCTGGGAGACCCAGTACTTC. Amino acid sequence: CASSQAARGLAGGWETQYF.

About this clone itself: The sample holds other DNA sequences that translate to the same CDR3. V and J are TRBV19 and TRBJ2-7, with TRBD1 matching 9 bases. The CDR3 spans 14 residues. The germline CDR1 and CDR2 sequences are LNHDA and SQIVND (reference sequence). V lost 5 bases, J lost 4 bases, and 6 bases stayed unmatched. CDR3 region: CASSSGQGPYEQYF. CDR3 in DNA: TGTGCCAGTAGTTCGGGACAGGGTCCATACGAGCAGTACTTC.

This clone was found a few times. This chain uses TRBV10-1 with TRBJ2-5; D perhaps matches TRBD2 (5 bases). Germline CDR1 is WNHNN and CDR2 is SYGVQD (reference sequence). CDR3 length: 11 residues. V was shortened by 10 bases and J by 0 bases, with 6 bases between the two germline ends. Here the CDR3 DNA reads TGCGCCAACGGGAACCAAGAGACCCAGTACTTC. Translation: CANGNQETQYF.

This clone was detected once. V is TRBV30 and J is TRBJ1-5; D is ambiguous. The CDR3 consists of 15 residues. Trimming took 4 bases from V and 0 from J, leaving 13 bases between them. Germline CDR1 is GTSNPN and CDR2 is SVGIG (reference sequence). The CDR3 coding sequence is TGTGCCTGGAAGGCAGGTGACGCTAGCAATCAGCCCCAGCATTTT. Translation: CAWKAGDASNQPQHF.

The chain uses TRBV27 and TRBJ2-3; no firm D call. The V and J ends lost 6 bases and 2 bases respectively, with 18 bases between them. This CDR3 spans 16 amino acids. Germline V CDR1 and CDR2: MNHEY, SMNVEV (reference sequence). CDR3 nucleotides: TGTGCCAGCAGGGTCGGCACAAACAGTTACACAGATACGCAGTATTTT. Protein product: CASRVGTNSYTDTQYF.

The chain is built from TRBV27 and TRBJ2-5; TRBD2 matches 8 bases. Trimming at V came to 8 bases and at J to 5 bases, leaving 10 bases not matched to a gene. Germline-derived CDR1 and CDR2 are MNHEY and SMNVEV (reference sequence). There are 14 residues in the CDR3. The CDR3 loop is CASAAGTREETQYF. CDR3 DNA: TGTGCCAGCGCCGCCGGGACTAGGGAGGAGACCCAGTACTTC.

This chain joins TRBV5-4 and TRBJ1-4; D not certain. The CDR3 extends over 14 amino acids. CDR1 and CDR2 from the germline V gene are SGHNT and YYREEE (reference sequence). Trimming removed 1 base at V and 8 bases at J, with 12 bases between. The CDR3 loop is CASSLNSEREKLFF. As DNA, the CDR3 is TGTGCCAGCAGCTTGAACAGTGAGCGGGAAAAACTGTTTTTT.

The chain links TRBV5-1 to TRBJ2-7, with D tentatively TRBD1 (6 bases). The CDR3 is 14 amino acids. Germline V gene data show CDR1 as SGHRS and CDR2 as YFSETQ. Deletions cut 4 bases from V and 3 bases from J, with 14 bases between. The CDR3 bases are TGCGCCAGCAGCCGCAACACAGGGAACTACGAGCAGTACTTC. Protein sequence: CASSRNTGNYEQYF.

The gene calls are TRBV6-6 and TRBJ1-2, with D unresolved. The V end lost 4 bases, the J end lost 3 bases, and 12 bases lay between the germline ends. CDR3 length: 14 residues. Germline CDR1 reads MNHNY; CDR2 reads SVGAGI (reference sequence). The CDR3 coding sequence is TGTGCCAGCAGTTTGGGCCATTTAGACTATGGCTACACCTTC. It codes for CASSLGHLDYGYTF.

The gene calls are TRBV19 and TRBJ1-1; D is ambiguous. The CDR3 has 14 amino acids. The germline V and J ends were trimmed by 7 bases and 0 bases, with 12 bases remaining between them. Germline lookup yields CDR1 LNHDA and CDR2 SQIVND (reference sequence). The CDR3 protein is CASTSGNLNTEAFF. Written as DNA, the CDR3 is TGTGCCAGTACATCGGGGAACCTGAACACTGAAGCTTTCTTT.

V gene TRBV29-1 combines with J gene TRBJ2-1; 7 bases map to TRBD2. There are 15 residues in the CDR3. The germline V gene has CDR1 SQVTM and CDR2 ANQGSEA. J gave up 2 bases and V 4 bases, and 8 bases lay outside the gene matches. The CDR3 sequence: CSVVDWAGAYNEQFF. The CDR3 nucleotides are TGCAGCGTTGTAGATTGGGCGGGGGCCTACAATGAGCAGTTCTTC.

The rearrangement joins TRBV19 to TRBJ2-2; 13 nucleotides align to TRBD2. Germline CDR1 LNHDA, CDR2 SQIVND (reference sequence). The junction had 6 bases not matched to a gene; V was cut back by 2 bases and J by 3 bases. The CDR3 has 18 residues. This chain's CDR3 is CASSIYPGLAGDTGELFF. CDR3 DNA sequence: TGTGCCAGTAGTATATACCCCGGACTAGCGGGGGACACCGGGGAGCTGTTTTTT.

This chain links TRBV15 with TRBJ1-5, with 7 bases matching TRBD1. The ends lost 6 bases at V and 4 bases at J; junction bases unmatched: 6. CDR3 size: 14 residues. The germline V gene encodes CDR1 LNHNV and CDR2 YYDKDF (reference sequence). CDR3 sequence: CATSVTGANQPQHF. CDR3 in DNA: TGTGCCACCAGTGTTACAGGGGCAAATCAGCCCCAGCATTTT. Supplemented by reference TRBV15 and TRBJ1-5, the full variable domain reads DAMVIQNPRYQVTQFGKPVTLSCSQTLNHNVMYWYQQKSSQAPKLLFHYYDKDFNNEADTPDNFQSRRPNTSFCFLDIRSPGLGDTAMYLCATSVTGANQPQHFGDGTRLSIL.